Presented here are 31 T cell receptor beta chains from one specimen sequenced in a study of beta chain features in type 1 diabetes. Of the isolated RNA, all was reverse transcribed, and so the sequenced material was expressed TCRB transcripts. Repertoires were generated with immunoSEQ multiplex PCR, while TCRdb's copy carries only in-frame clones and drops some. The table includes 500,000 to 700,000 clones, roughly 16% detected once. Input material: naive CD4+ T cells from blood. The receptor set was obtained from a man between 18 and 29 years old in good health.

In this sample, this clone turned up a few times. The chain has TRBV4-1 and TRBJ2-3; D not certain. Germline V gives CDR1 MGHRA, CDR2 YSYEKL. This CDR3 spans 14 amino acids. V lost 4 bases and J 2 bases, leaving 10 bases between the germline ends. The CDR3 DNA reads TGCGCCAGCAGCCCCTCAGCGCTCACAGATACGCAGTATTTT. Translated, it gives CASSPSALTDTQYF.

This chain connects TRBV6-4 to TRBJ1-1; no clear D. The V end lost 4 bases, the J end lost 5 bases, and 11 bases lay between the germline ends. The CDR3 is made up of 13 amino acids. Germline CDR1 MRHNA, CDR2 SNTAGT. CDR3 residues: CASSGQYGTEAFF. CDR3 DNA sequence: TGTGCCAGCAGTGGCCAATACGGAACTGAAGCTTTCTTT.

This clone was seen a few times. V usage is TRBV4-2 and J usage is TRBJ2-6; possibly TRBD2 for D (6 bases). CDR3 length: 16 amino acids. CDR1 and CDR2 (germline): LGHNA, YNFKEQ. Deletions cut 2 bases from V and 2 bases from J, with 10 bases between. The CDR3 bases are TGTGCCAGCAGCCAAAGTTCGGGGGCTGGGGCCAACGTCCTGACTTTC. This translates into CASSQSSGAGANVLTF.

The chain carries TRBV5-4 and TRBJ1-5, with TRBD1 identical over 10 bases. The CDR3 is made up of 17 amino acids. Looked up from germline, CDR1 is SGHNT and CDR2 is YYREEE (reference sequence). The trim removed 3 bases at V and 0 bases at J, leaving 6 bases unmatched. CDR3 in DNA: TGTGCCAGCAGCTCACCGGGACAGGGGTATAGCAATCAGCCCCAGCATTTT. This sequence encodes CASSSPGQGYSNQPQHF.

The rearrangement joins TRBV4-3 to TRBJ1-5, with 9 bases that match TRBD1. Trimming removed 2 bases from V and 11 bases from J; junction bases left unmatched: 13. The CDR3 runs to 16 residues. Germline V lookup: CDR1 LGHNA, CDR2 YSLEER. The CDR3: CASSQIAGTGKGAQHF. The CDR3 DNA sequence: TGCGCCAGCAGCCAAATCGCCGGGACAGGGAAAGGGGCCCAGCATTTT.

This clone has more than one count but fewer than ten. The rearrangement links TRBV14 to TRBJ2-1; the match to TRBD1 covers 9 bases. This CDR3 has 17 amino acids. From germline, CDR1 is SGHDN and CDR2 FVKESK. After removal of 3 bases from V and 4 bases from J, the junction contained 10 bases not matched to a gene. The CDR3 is CASSHDAGTGFYNEQFF. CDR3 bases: TGTGCCAGCAGCCATGACGCCGGGACAGGGTTTTACAATGAGCAGTTCTTC. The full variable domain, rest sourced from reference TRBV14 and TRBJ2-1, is EAGVTQFPSHSVIEKGQTVTLRCDPISGHDNLYWYRRVMGKEIKFLLHFVKESKQDESGMPNNRFLAERTGGTYSTLKVQPAELEDSGVYFCASSHDAGTGFYNEQFFGPGTRLTVL.

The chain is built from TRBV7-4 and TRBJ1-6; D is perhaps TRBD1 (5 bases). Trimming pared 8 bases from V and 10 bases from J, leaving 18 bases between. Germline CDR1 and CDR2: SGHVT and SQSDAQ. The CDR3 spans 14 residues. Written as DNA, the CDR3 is TGTGCCAGCCGCCAAGCGAAGGGGTCGTCACCCCTCCACTTT. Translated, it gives CASRQAKGSSPLHF.

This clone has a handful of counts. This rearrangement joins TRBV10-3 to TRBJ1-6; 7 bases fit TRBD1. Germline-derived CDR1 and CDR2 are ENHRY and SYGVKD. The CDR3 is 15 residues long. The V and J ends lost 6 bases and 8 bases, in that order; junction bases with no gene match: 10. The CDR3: CAIRGQRGVDSPLHF. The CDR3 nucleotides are TGTGCCATCAGGGGACAGAGGGGGGTGGATTCACCCCTCCACTTT.

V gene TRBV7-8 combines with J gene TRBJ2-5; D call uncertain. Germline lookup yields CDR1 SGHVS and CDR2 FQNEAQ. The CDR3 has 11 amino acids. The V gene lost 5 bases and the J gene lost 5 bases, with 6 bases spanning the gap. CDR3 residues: CASSVLETQYF. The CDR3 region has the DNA TGTGCCAGCAGCGTCCTGGAGACCCAGTACTTC.

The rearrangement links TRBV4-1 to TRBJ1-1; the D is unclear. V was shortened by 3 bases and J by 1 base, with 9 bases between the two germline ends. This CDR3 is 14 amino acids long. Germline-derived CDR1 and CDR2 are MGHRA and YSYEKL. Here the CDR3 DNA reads TGCGCCAGCAGCCAGGCTTCCGGGAACACTGAAGCTTTCTTT. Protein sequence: CASSQASGNTEAFF.

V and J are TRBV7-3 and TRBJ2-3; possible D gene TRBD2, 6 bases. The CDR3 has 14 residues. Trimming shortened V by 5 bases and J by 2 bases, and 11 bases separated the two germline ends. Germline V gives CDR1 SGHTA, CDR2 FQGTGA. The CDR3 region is CASSPREFTDTQYF. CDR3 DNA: TGTGCCAGCAGCCCACGGGAGTTCACAGATACGCAGTATTTT.

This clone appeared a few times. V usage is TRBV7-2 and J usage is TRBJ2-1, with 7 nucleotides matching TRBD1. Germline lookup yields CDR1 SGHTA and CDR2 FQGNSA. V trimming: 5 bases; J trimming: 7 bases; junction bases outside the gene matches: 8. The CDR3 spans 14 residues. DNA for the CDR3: TGTGCCAGCAGCCGCTCGACAGGGTTGAATGAGCAGTTCTTC. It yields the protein CASSRSTGLNEQFF.

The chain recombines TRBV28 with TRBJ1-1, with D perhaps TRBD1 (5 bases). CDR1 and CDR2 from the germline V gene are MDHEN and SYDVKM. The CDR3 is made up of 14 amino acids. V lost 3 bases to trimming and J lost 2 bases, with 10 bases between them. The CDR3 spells CASSLGRINTEAFF. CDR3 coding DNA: TGTGCCAGCAGTTTGGGGCGAATTAACACTGAAGCTTTCTTT.

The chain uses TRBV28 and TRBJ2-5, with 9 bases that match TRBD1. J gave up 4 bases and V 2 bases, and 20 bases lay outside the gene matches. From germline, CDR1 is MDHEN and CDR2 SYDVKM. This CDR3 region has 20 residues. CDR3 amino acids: CASSLLQILRRDRERETQYF. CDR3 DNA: TGTGCCAGCAGTTTACTCCAGATACTCCGCCGGGACAGGGAGAGAGAGACCCAGTACTTC.

The CDR3 protein is CASSMDRGREKLFF. The DNA for the CDR3 is TGTGCCAGTAGTATGGACAGGGGGCGTGAAAAACTGTTTTTT. The V gene is TRBV19, the J gene TRBJ1-4; TRBD1 matches at 11 bases. This CDR3 region has 14 residues. CDR1 is LNHDA and CDR2 is SQIVND in the germline V gene (reference sequence). V shed 3 bases and J 7 bases; nucleotides not matched to a gene: 1.

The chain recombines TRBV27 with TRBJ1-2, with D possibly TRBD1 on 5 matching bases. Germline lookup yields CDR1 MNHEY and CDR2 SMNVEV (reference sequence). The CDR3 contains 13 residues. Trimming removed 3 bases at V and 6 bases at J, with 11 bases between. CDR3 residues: CASSFRQTNGYTF. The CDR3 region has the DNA TGTGCCAGCAGTTTTCGACAGACAAATGGCTACACCTTC.

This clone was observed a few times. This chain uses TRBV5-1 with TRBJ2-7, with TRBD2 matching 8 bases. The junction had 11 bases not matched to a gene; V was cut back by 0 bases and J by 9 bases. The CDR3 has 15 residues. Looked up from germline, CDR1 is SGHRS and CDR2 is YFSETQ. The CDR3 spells CASSLDPAGASWQYF. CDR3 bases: TGCGCCAGCAGCTTGGATCCAGCGGGGGCCTCCTGGCAGTACTTC. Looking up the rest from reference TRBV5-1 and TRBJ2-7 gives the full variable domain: KAGVTQTPRYLIKTRGQQVTLSCSPISGHRSVSWYQQTPGQGLQFLFEYFSETQRNKGNFPGRFSGRQFSNSRSEMNVSTLELGDSALYLCASSLDPAGASWQYFGPGTRLTVT.

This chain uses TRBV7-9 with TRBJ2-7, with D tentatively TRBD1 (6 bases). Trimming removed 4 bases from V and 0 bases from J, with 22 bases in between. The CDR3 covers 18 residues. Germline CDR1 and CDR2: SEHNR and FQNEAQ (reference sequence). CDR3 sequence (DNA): TGTGCCAGCAGCTCTTTTGGGGACACCTTAACAACCTCCTACGAGCAGTACTTC. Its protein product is CASSSFGDTLTTSYEQYF.

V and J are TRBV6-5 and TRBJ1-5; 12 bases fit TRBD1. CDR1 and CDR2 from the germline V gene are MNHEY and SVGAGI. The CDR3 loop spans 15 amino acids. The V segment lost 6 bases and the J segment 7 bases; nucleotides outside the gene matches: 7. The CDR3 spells CASSSRDRGRQPQHF. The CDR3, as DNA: TGTGCCAGCAGCTCACGGGACAGGGGGCGACAGCCCCAGCATTTT.

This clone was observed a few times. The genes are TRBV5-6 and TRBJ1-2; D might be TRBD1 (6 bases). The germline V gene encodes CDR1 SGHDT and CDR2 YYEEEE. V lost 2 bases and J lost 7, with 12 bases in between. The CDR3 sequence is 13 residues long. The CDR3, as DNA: TGTGCCAGCAGCTTACAGGGATACGGTGGCTACACCTTC. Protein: CASSLQGYGGYTF.

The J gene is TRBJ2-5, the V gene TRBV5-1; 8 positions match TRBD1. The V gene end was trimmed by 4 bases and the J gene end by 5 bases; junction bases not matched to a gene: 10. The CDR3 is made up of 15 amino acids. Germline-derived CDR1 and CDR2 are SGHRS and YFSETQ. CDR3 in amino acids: CASSEGQGWGETQYF. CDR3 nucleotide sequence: TGCGCCAGCAGCGAAGGACAGGGTTGGGGTGAGACCCAGTACTTC.

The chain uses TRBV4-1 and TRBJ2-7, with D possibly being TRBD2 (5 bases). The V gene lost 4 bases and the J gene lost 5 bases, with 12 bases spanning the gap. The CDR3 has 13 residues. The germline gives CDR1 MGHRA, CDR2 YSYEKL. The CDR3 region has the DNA TGCGCCAGCAGCCCGAGGGCCGGCCACGAGCAGTACTTC. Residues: CASSPRAGHEQYF.

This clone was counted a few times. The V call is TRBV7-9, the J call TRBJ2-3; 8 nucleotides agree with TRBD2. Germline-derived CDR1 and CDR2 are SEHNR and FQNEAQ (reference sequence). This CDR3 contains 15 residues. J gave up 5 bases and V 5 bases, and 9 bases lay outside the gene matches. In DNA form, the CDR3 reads TGTGCCAGCAGCCTACAGGGTAGCGGGATAGATACGCAGTATTTT. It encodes CASSLQGSGIDTQYF.

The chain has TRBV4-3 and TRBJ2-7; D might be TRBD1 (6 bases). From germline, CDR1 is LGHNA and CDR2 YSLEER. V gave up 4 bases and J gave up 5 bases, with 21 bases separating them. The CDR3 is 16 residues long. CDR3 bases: TGCGCCAGCAGCCCCAAAGCCCAGCTAAAGGGGGACGAGCAGTACTTC. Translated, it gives CASSPKAQLKGDEQYF.

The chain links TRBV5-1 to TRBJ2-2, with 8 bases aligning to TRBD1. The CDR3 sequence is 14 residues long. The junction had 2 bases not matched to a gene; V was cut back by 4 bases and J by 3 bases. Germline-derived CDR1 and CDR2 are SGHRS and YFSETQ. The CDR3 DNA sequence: TGCGCCAGCAGCGTGGACAGGGACACCGGGGAGCTGTTTTTT. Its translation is CASSVDRDTGELFF.

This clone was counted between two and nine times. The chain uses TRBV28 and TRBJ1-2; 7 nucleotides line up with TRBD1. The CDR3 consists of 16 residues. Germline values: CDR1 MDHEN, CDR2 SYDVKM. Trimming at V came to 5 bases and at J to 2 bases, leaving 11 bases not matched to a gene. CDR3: CASSNSGQVSNYGYTF. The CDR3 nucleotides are TGTGCCAGCAGTAACTCCGGACAGGTTAGCAACTATGGCTACACCTTC.

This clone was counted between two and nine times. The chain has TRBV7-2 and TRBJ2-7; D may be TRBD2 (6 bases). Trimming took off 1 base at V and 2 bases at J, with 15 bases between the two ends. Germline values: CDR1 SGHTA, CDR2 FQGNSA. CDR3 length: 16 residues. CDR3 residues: CASSLDLGRGTYEQYF. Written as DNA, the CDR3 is TGTGCCAGCAGCTTAGATCTTGGGCGGGGTACCTACGAGCAGTACTTC.

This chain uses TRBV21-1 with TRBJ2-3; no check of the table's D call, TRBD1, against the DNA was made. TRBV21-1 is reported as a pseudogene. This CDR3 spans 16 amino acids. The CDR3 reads CASSKAQGTSTDTQYF. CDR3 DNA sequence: TGTGCCAGCAGCAAAGCACAGGGGACTAGCACAGATACGCAGTATTTT.

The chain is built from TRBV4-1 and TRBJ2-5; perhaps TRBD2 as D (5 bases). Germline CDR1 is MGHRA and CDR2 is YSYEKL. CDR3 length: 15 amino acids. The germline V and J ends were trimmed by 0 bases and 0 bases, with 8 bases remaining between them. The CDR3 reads CASSQDPGYQETQYF. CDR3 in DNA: TGCGCCAGCAGCCAAGATCCGGGGTACCAAGAGACCCAGTACTTC.

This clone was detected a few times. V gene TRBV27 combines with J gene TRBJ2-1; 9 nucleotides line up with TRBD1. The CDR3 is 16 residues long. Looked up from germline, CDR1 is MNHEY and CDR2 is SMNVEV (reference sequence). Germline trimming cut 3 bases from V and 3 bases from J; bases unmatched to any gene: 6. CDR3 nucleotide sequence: TGTGCCAGCAGTTTTACCGGGACAGGGTACTACAATGAGCAGTTCTTC. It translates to CASSFTGTGYYNEQFF.

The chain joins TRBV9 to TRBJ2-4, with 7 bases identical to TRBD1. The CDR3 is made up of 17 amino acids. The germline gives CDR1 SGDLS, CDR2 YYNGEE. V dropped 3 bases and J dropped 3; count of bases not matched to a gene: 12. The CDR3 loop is CASSAHHRAGGKNIQYF. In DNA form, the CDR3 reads TGTGCCAGCAGCGCCCATCATCGGGCAGGGGGCAAAAACATTCAGTACTTC.